A selection of T cell receptor beta chains follows, all from one sample in a study of blood T cell repertoires in COVID-19. Sequenced by immunoSEQ multiplex PCR; TCRdb stores in-frame clones only, minus some. The data hold about 480,000 clones, with 89% observed a single time. Sequencing was done on a sample of peripheral blood. These TCRs come from a man aged 18-30 years with COVID-19, enrolled during active disease. Both conserved end residues are part of each CDR3. The D gene is left open where the match is weak. Clone sizes are given selectively: once, few, many, or a class where the clone is expanded.

size: NA
D: NA
length: 14
J: TRBJ1-1
V: TRBV15
CDR3: CATSMGGAVTEAFF
DNA: TGTGCCACCAGCATGGGGGGGGCGGTCACTGAAGCTTTCTTT

size: NA
D: TRBD1
length: 15
J: TRBJ1-4
V: TRBV4-2
CDR3: CASSHTGTVMEKLFF
DNA: TGTGCCAGCAGCCATACCGGGACAGTTATGGAAAAACTGTTTTTT

size: once
D: TRBD1
length: 16
J: TRBJ2-3
V: TRBV6-2/TRBV6-3
CDR3: CASSGDRGRISDTQYF
DNA: TGTGCCAGCAGTGGGGACAGGGGGCGAATATCAGATACGCAGTATTTT

size: NA
D: TRBD1
length: 14
J: TRBJ1-6
V: TRBV6-5
CDR3: CASSPGQINSPLHF
DNA: TGTGCCAGTTCCCCGGGACAGATAAATTCACCCCTCCACTTT

size: few
D: TRBD2
length: 16
J: TRBJ2-3
V: TRBV19
CDR3: CASSPRLAGSTDTQYF
DNA: TGTGCCAGTAGTCCCCGGTTAGCGGGCAGCACAGATACGCAGTATTTT

size: NA
D: NA
length: 13
J: TRBJ2-7
V: TRBV29-1
CDR3: CSVGGLRPNEQYF
DNA: TGCAGCGTTGGAGGACTACGCCCTAACGAGCAGTACTTC

size: NA
D: NA
length: 15
J: TRBJ1-4
V: TRBV27
CDR3: CASSLFGGYGEKLFF
DNA: TGTGCCAGCAGTTTATTTGGAGGGTATGGGGAAAAACTGTTTTTT

size: NA
D: TRBD2
length: 15
J: TRBJ2-1
V: TRBV29-1
CDR3: CSVEGTSGRLYEQFF
DNA: TGCAGCGTTGAGGGGACTAGCGGGAGGTTATATGAGCAGTTCTTC

size: NA
D: NA
length: 15
J: TRBJ2-1
V: TRBV19
CDR3: CASLPRRSSYNEQFF
DNA: TGTGCCAGCCTACCCCGGCGGAGCTCCTACAATGAGCAGTTCTTC

size: NA
D: TRBD2
length: 15
J: TRBJ2-5
V: TRBV24-1
CDR3: CATSDFGPSGETQYF
DNA: TGTGCCACCAGTGATTTCGGGCCTAGCGGAGAGACCCAGTACTTC

size: NA
D: TRBD1
length: 17
J: TRBJ1-4
V: TRBV5-1
CDR3: CASRIGTALTYNEKLFF
DNA: TGCGCCAGCAGAATTGGGACAGCTCTTACTTATAATGAAAAACTGTTTTTT

size: NA
D: NA
length: 14
J: TRBJ2-3
V: TRBV5-5
CDR3: CASSLGPEQDTQYF
DNA: TGTGCCAGCAGCTTGGGTCCCGAGCAAGATACGCAGTATTTT

size: once
D: TRBD1
length: 16
J: TRBJ2-1
V: TRBV4-1
CDR3: CASSLLMGQGKNEQFF
DNA: TGCGCCAGCAGCCTTCTTATGGGACAGGGGAAGAATGAGCAGTTCTTC

size: NA
D: NA
length: 16
J: TRBJ2-2
V: TRBV24-1
CDR3: CATSDFGDSFTGELFF
DNA: TGTGCCACCAGTGATTTTGGTGACAGCTTCACCGGGGAGCTGTTTTTT

size: NA
D: TRBD2
length: 15
J: TRBJ2-3
V: TRBV7-2
CDR3: CASRLGLAGTDTQYF
DNA: TGTGCCAGCAGACTCGGACTAGCGGGGACAGATACGCAGTATTTT

size: NA
D: TRBD1
length: 16
J: TRBJ2-3
V: TRBV6-5
CDR3: CASSYSGGTFTDTQYF
DNA: TGTGCCAGCAGTTACTCAGGGGGCACTTTCACAGATACGCAGTATTTT

size: NA
D: NA
length: 16
J: TRBJ2-7
V: TRBV2
CDR3: CASSDTGIWVSYEQYF
DNA: TGTGCCAGCAGTGATACAGGGATTTGGGTCTCCTACGAGCAGTACTTC

size: NA
D: TRBD1
length: 15
J: TRBJ1-4
V: TRBV19
CDR3: CASSIAGTGNEKLFF
DNA: TGTGCCAGTAGTATAGCCGGGACAGGGAATGAAAAACTGTTTTTT

size: NA
D: NA
length: 11
J: TRBJ2-5
V: TRBV5-8
CDR3: CASSVGETQYF
DNA: TGTGCCAGCAGCGTCGGAGAGACCCAGTACTTC

size: NA
D: NA
length: 13
J: TRBJ1-1
V: TRBV5-1
CDR3: CASSPRVNTEAFF
DNA: TGCGCCAGCAGCCCACGGGTGAACACTGAAGCTTTCTTT

size: NA
D: TRBD1
length: 16
J: TRBJ2-7
V: TRBV4-1
CDR3: CASSQGWGQASYEQYF
DNA: TGCGCCAGCAGCCAAGGTTGGGGACAGGCCTCCTACGAGCAGTACTTC

size: NA
D: NA
length: 14
J: TRBJ1-1
V: TRBV24-1
CDR3: CATSRSGSNTEAFF
DNA: TGTGCCACCAGCCGAAGCGGATCTAACACTGAAGCTTTCTTT

size: NA
D: NA
length: 15
J: TRBJ1-6
V: TRBV27
CDR3: CASGSGPREGSPLHF
DNA: TGTGCCAGCGGTTCCGGACCCAGGGAAGGTTCACCCCTCCACTTT

size: NA
D: TRBD1
length: 16
J: TRBJ1-2
V: TRBV9
CDR3: CASSIRQDRGNYGYTF
DNA: TGTGCCAGCAGCATCCGTCAGGACAGGGGGAACTATGGCTACACCTTC

size: NA
D: TRBD2
length: 13
J: TRBJ2-7
V: TRBV29-1
CDR3: CSVVSGRVYEQYF
DNA: TGCAGCGTTGTTAGCGGGAGAGTTTACGAGCAGTACTTC

size: NA
D: NA
length: 14
J: TRBJ1-3
V: TRBV6-1
CDR3: CASSEALSGNTIYF
DNA: TGTGCCAGCAGTGAAGCCCTCTCTGGAAACACCATATATTTT

size: NA
D: TRBD2
length: 13
J: TRBJ2-7
V: TRBV7-9
CDR3: CASSFGGRYEQYF
DNA: TGTGCCAGCAGCTTCGGGGGGAGGTACGAGCAGTACTTC

size: NA
D: NA
length: 15
J: TRBJ2-1
V: TRBV14
CDR3: CASSQDRGELNEQFF
DNA: TGTGCCAGCAGCCAAGACAGGGGGGAGTTGAATGAGCAGTTCTTC